This TCR beta chain was recorded in a study of identical twins. CDR1 and CDR2 (germline): SEHNR, FQNEAQ (reference sequence). This CDR3 comprises 16 residues. Trimming took 1 base from V and 3 from J; bases not matched to a gene: 4. This clonotype was seen more than once but under ten times. TCRdb independently ran MiXCR on the 5' RACE reads; one entry per CDR3 protein. Of roughly 490,000 distinct CDR3 sequences in the sample, 14% were seen once. The data also belong to a second study, concerning yellow fever vaccine responses in identical twins.

The sequence was obtained from a woman younger than 35 in good health. V is TRBV7-9 and J is TRBJ2-1; TRBD2 matches 9 bases. Sample: CD4+ T cells sorted from blood. CDR3 sequence: CASSLDSGRLYNEQFF. CDR3 DNA sequence: TGTGCCAGCAGCTTAGATAGCGGGAGACTCTACAATGAGCAGTTCTTC.